The 16 T cell receptor beta chains presented below share a single source sample, sequenced in a study of T-cell memory formation after mild COVID-19. MiXCR, run by TCRdb on the 5' RACE reads, gives a single entry per CDR3 protein. The sample holds 300,000 to 350,000 distinct CDR3 sequences, just under 20% seen once. The sequenced sample was PBMCs or a T cell subset sorted from them (not recorded which). The receptors were sampled from a man aged 18 to 30 who had mild COVID-19 (a few samples of this study predate the infection). Cell type and time point are not known.

The chain combines TRBV5-4 with TRBJ2-5; D possibly matches TRBD1 or TRBD2 (5 bases each). V shed 6 bases and J shed 5 bases, with 20 bases lying between them. Germline values: CDR1 SGHNT, CDR2 YYREEE (reference sequence). CDR3 length equals 15 residues. The CDR3 nucleotides are TGTGCCAGCAACAACCTCGGGACGAGGCGCGAGACCCAGTACTTC. Its translation: CASNNLGTRRETQYF.

This clonotype has only a few counts. The chain joins TRBV28 to TRBJ2-5; possibly TRBD2 for D (6 bases). V was shortened by 3 bases and J by 3 bases, with 20 bases between the two germline ends. The CDR3 has 17 amino acids. The germline CDR1 and CDR2 sequences are MDHEN and SYDVKM. CDR3 nucleotides: TGTGCCAGCAGTTTGAGCGGGTGGAGGTTTAGTAAAGAGACCCAGTACTTC. It is translated as CASSLSGWRFSKETQYF.

The CDR3, as DNA: TGTGCCAGCAGCCGACCGGGCTCCGGGGAGCTGTTTTTT. Protein sequence: CASSRPGSGELFF. V usage is TRBV11-2 and J usage is TRBJ2-2, with unresolved D. Between the trimmed V and J ends, which lost 5 bases and 6 bases, there was a span of 10 bases. This CDR3 region has 13 residues. The V gene's germline CDR1 is SGHAT and CDR2 FQNNGV.

This clonotype was counted a few times. This chain uses TRBV13 with TRBJ2-3, with 8 bases lining up with TRBD2. Per the germline V gene, CDR1 is PRHDT and CDR2 is FYEKMQ (reference sequence). J was trimmed by 5 bases and V by 5 bases; bases with no gene match: 12. The CDR3 spans 16 residues. CDR3: CASSPRGALGGDTQYF. The CDR3 nucleotides are TGTGCCAGCAGCCCGCGGGGGGCCCTGGGTGGAGATACGCAGTATTTT.

The CDR3: CASSHLNGTGYNEQFF. The CDR3 DNA sequence: TGTGCCAGCAGCCATCTCAACGGGACAGGGTACAATGAGCAGTTCTTC. The rearrangement links TRBV11-2 to TRBJ2-1; TRBD1 matches 9 bases. Germline V gene sequence: CDR1 SGHAT, CDR2 FQNNGV. The trim removed 5 bases at V and 4 bases at J, leaving 9 bases unmatched. This CDR3 is built from 16 residues.

The chain couples TRBV7-2 to TRBJ2-3; D not certain. Trimming removed 0 bases from V and 0 bases from J, with 13 bases in between. This CDR3 region has 17 residues. Germline V gene lookup returns CDR1 SGHTA and CDR2 FQGNSA. CDR3: CASSLAMQPFSTDTQYF. In DNA form, the CDR3 reads TGTGCCAGCAGCTTAGCGATGCAACCCTTTAGCACAGATACGCAGTATTTT.

The sample holds a few counts of this clonotype. The rearrangement uses TRBV7-6 and TRBJ2-4; perhaps TRBD1 as D (5 bases). Trimming pared 3 bases from V and 0 bases from J, leaving 21 bases between. Per the germline V gene, CDR1 is SGHVS and CDR2 is FNYEAQ. The CDR3 consists of 19 residues. The CDR3 sequence is CASSLRVPGQPSAKNIQYF. CDR3 DNA: TGTGCCAGCAGCTTGAGAGTTCCAGGGCAGCCTTCAGCCAAAAACATTCAGTACTTC.

The rearrangement joins TRBV7-7 to TRBJ2-5, with 12 bases that match TRBD2. Losses at the gene ends were 2 bases for V and 5 bases for J; bases not matched to a gene: 6. The germline V gene has CDR1 SSHAT and CDR2 FNYEAQ (reference sequence). This CDR3 region has 16 residues. The CDR3 DNA follows: TGTGCCAGCAGCTTACTAGCGGGGGGGCATGTGGAGACCCAGTACTTC. This codes for CASSLLAGGHVETQYF.

This clonotype has a handful of counts. The gene calls are TRBV7-2 and TRBJ2-5; D might be TRBD2 (5 bases). This CDR3 has 16 amino acids. Germline values: CDR1 SGHTA, CDR2 FQGNSA. V was trimmed by 0 bases and J by 0 bases, leaving 11 bases between them. The CDR3 region is CASSLALGAYQETQYF. CDR3 nucleotide sequence: TGTGCCAGCAGCTTAGCGCTGGGAGCGTACCAAGAGACCCAGTACTTC.

The chain has TRBV5-1 and TRBJ2-7; tentative D call: TRBD2 (6 bases). The CDR3 consists of 14 residues. Trimming stripped 3 bases from V and 3 bases from J, with 13 bases between. CDR1 and CDR2 from the germline V gene are SGHRS and YFSETQ. CDR3 in amino acids: CASSWGRGNYEQYF. The CDR3 nucleotides read TGCGCCAGCAGCTGGGGCCGGGGGAACTACGAGCAGTACTTC.

This clonotype was counted between two and nine times. The rearrangement links TRBV7-9 to TRBJ2-1; D remains ambiguous. The length of the CDR3 is 16 residues. V lost 2 bases and J lost 0, with 11 bases in between. CDR1 is SEHNR and CDR2 is FQNEAQ in the germline V gene (reference sequence). DNA for the CDR3: TGTGCCAGCAGCTTATTTGGCAGGAGCTCCTACAATGAGCAGTTCTTC. Protein product: CASSLFGRSSYNEQFF.

This clonotype was counted a few times. The J gene is TRBJ2-2, the V gene TRBV7-2; perhaps TRBD2 as D (5 bases). The germline V gene has CDR1 SGHTA and CDR2 FQGNSA. The CDR3 loop spans 16 amino acids. Trimming stripped 1 base from V and 5 bases from J, with 14 bases between. CDR3 DNA sequence: TGTGCCAGCAGCTTAGGGTATATTCCGGGAACCGGGGAGCTGTTTTTT. Its translation: CASSLGYIPGTGELFF.

V usage is TRBV25-1 and J usage is TRBJ2-1, with D possibly being TRBD1 or TRBD2 (6 bases each). Per the germline V gene, CDR1 is MGHDK and CDR2 is SYGVNS. The CDR3 loop spans 13 amino acids. Trimming took 3 bases from V and 5 from J, leaving 8 bases between them. The CDR3 loop reads CASSDGGNNEQFF. The DNA of the CDR3 is TGTGCCAGCAGTGACGGGGGCAACAATGAGCAGTTCTTC.

This clonotype was recorded a few times. The chain combines TRBV7-9 with TRBJ2-7; no definite D call. V was clipped by 2 bases and J by 6 bases, with 17 bases between them. This CDR3 is built from 15 residues. Germline CDR1 is SEHNR and CDR2 is FQNEAQ (reference sequence). In DNA, the CDR3 is TGTGCCAGCAGCTTACACCGCACGGGTGACGCCGAGCAGTACTTC. Translating gives CASSLHRTGDAEQYF. The whole variable domain, filled in from reference TRBV7-9 and TRBJ2-7, reads DTGVSQNPRHKITKRGQNVTFRCDPISEHNRLYWYRQTLGQGPEFLTYFQNEAQLEKSRLLSDRFSAERPKGSFSTLEIQRTEQGDSAMYLCASSLHRTGDAEQYFGPGTRLTVT.

The chain links TRBV9 to TRBJ2-1; D gene uncertain. CDR1 and CDR2 (germline): SGDLS, YYNGEE. This CDR3 spans 13 amino acids. V was shortened by 1 base and J by 7 bases, with 9 bases between the two germline ends. CDR3 DNA sequence: TGTGCCAGCAGCGTAAGGGTGGAGAATGAGCAGTTCTTC. It translates to CASSVRVENEQFF.

The chain combines TRBV20-1 with TRBJ1-2; no clear D. This CDR3 has 9 residues. Trimming removed 4 bases at V and 6 bases at J, with 3 bases between. The germline V gene has CDR1 DFQATT and CDR2 SNEGSKA (reference sequence). CDR3 protein: CSAINGYTF. For the CDR3, the DNA is TGCAGTGCTATAAATGGCTACACCTTC.